This is a list of T cell receptor beta chains from one sample in a study of shared clonotypes between healthy human individuals. Clones were sequenced by immunoSEQ multiplex PCR, and TCRdb holds only the in-frame ones, with some missing. In the table there are about 1.5 million clones, approximately 98% of which are singletons. Sequenced material: naive CD4+ T cells sorted from blood. The source is a man aged 25-45 years in good health. Each CDR3 is given with its conserved first and last residue. A D gene is named only where the DNA matches it firmly. Clone size, where shown, is once, few, many, or a class for clones that have expanded.

CDR3aa: CASRRQGPPGEQYF
CDR3nt: TGTGCCAGCAGGAGACAGGGACCGCCGGGGGAGCAGTACTTC
abundance: -
d_gene: TRBD1
len: 14
v_gene: TRBV6-5
j_gene: TRBJ2-7

CDR3aa: CASSFQYNEQFF
CDR3nt: TGCGCCAGCAGCTTCCAATACAATGAGCAGTTCTTC
abundance: -
d_gene: -
len: 12
v_gene: TRBV5-1
j_gene: TRBJ2-1

CDR3aa: CASSFGAMNTEAFF
CDR3nt: TGCGCCAGCAGCTTTGGGGCAATGAACACTGAAGCTTTCTTT
abundance: -
d_gene: -
len: 14
v_gene: TRBV5-1
j_gene: TRBJ1-1

CDR3aa: CASSPLTGASSTDTQYF
CDR3nt: TGTGCCAGCAGCCCTCTCACAGGGGCGAGCAGCACAGATACGCAGTATTTT
abundance: -
d_gene: TRBD1
len: 17
v_gene: TRBV7-8
j_gene: TRBJ2-3

CDR3aa: CASSPRTSGSYEQYF
CDR3nt: TGTGCCAGCAGCCCCCGGACTAGCGGAAGTTACGAGCAGTACTTC
abundance: -
d_gene: TRBD2
len: 15
v_gene: TRBV9
j_gene: TRBJ2-7

CDR3aa: CAWSFAGSWKNYEQYF
CDR3nt: TGTGCCTGGAGTTTCGCAGGGTCATGGAAAAACTACGAGCAGTACTTC
abundance: -
d_gene: -
len: 16
v_gene: TRBV30
j_gene: TRBJ2-7

CDR3aa: CASSLIVFVGGGGEQFF
CDR3nt: TGTGCCAGCAGCTTAATTGTTTTCGTAGGAGGGGGCGGTGAGCAGTTCTTC
abundance: -
d_gene: -
len: 17
v_gene: TRBV7-9
j_gene: TRBJ2-1

CDR3aa: CASSLDRANTEAFF
CDR3nt: TGTGCCAGCAGCTTGGACAGGGCGAACACTGAAGCTTTCTTT
abundance: -
d_gene: -
len: 14
v_gene: TRBV5-4
j_gene: TRBJ1-1

CDR3aa: CASSPLLANNEQFF
CDR3nt: TGCGCCAGCAGCCCACTACTAGCGAACAATGAGCAGTTCTTC
abundance: -
d_gene: TRBD2
len: 14
v_gene: TRBV5-1
j_gene: TRBJ2-1

CDR3aa: CASTGTGGVTGYTF
CDR3nt: TGTGCCAGCACTGGGACAGGGGGCGTGACTGGCTACACCTTC
abundance: -
d_gene: TRBD1
len: 14
v_gene: TRBV2
j_gene: TRBJ1-2

CDR3aa: CASRGTGWEEKLFF
CDR3nt: TGTGCCAGCAGAGGGACAGGGTGGGAGGAAAAACTGTTTTTT
abundance: -
d_gene: TRBD1
len: 14
v_gene: TRBV2
j_gene: TRBJ1-4

CDR3aa: CSVIGSSGRAVSYEQYF
CDR3nt: TGCAGCGTTATTGGCTCTAGCGGGAGGGCCGTTTCCTACGAGCAGTACTTC
abundance: -
d_gene: TRBD2
len: 17
v_gene: TRBV29-1
j_gene: TRBJ2-7

CDR3aa: CASSHARTSGRPNFYEQYF
CDR3nt: TGCGCCAGCAGCCACGCGAGGACTAGCGGGAGGCCCAACTTCTACGAGCAGTACTTC
abundance: -
d_gene: TRBD2
len: 19
v_gene: TRBV5-1
j_gene: TRBJ2-7

CDR3aa: CASSLVGTALVEQYF
CDR3nt: TGTGCCAGCAGCTTAGTCGGGACAGCCCTGGTCGAGCAGTACTTC
abundance: once
d_gene: TRBD1
len: 15
v_gene: TRBV7-2
j_gene: TRBJ2-7

CDR3aa: CASSILGLLTDTQYF
CDR3nt: TGTGCCAGTAGTATTCTGGGACTACTCACAGATACGCAGTATTTT
abundance: -
d_gene: TRBD2
len: 15
v_gene: TRBV19
j_gene: TRBJ2-3

CDR3aa: CASSDNEQFF
CDR3nt: TGTGCCAGCTCCGACAATGAGCAGTTCTTC
abundance: -
d_gene: -
len: 10
v_gene: TRBV2
j_gene: TRBJ2-1

CDR3aa: CASRPTFGGLSLLFF
CDR3nt: TGTGCCAGCAGGCCGACGTTTGGGGGGCTGAGTCTTCTGTTTTTT
abundance: -
d_gene: -
len: 15
v_gene: TRBV27
j_gene: TRBJ2-2

CDR3aa: CASSWGVQAPNQPQHF
CDR3nt: TGTGCCAGCAGCTGGGGGGTTCAAGCCCCCAATCAGCCCCAGCATTTT
abundance: -
d_gene: -
len: 16
v_gene: TRBV6-6
j_gene: TRBJ1-5

CDR3aa: CATSRELAGVEQFF
CDR3nt: TGTGCCACCAGCAGAGAGCTAGCGGGAGTTGAGCAGTTCTTC
abundance: -
d_gene: TRBD2
len: 14
v_gene: TRBV15
j_gene: TRBJ2-1

CDR3aa: CASSFPGVETQYF
CDR3nt: TGTGCCAGCAGTTTCCCAGGGGTAGAGACCCAGTACTTC
abundance: -
d_gene: -
len: 13
v_gene: TRBV6-5
j_gene: TRBJ2-5

CDR3aa: CASNLVQGNRGEQYF
CDR3nt: TGCGCCAGCAATCTCGTTCAGGGTAACCGAGGGGAGCAGTACTTC
abundance: -
d_gene: -
len: 15
v_gene: TRBV5-1
j_gene: TRBJ2-7

CDR3aa: CASSYRATTNEQFF
CDR3nt: TGTGCCAGCAGCTATCGGGCTACTACCAATGAGCAGTTCTTC
abundance: -
d_gene: -
len: 14
v_gene: TRBV7-2
j_gene: TRBJ2-1

CDR3aa: CASSEGLAGVGDYNEQFF
CDR3nt: TGCGCCAGCAGCGAGGGACTAGCGGGAGTCGGCGACTACAATGAGCAGTTCTTC
abundance: -
d_gene: TRBD2
len: 18
v_gene: TRBV4-1
j_gene: TRBJ2-1

CDR3aa: CASSVQNWALRDEQYF
CDR3nt: TGTGCCAGCAGCGTACAAAACTGGGCCCTTCGGGACGAGCAGTACTTC
abundance: -
d_gene: -
len: 16
v_gene: TRBV11-2
j_gene: TRBJ2-7

CDR3aa: CASRTGGSTEAFF
CDR3nt: TGTGCCAGCAGGACAGGGGGCAGCACTGAAGCTTTCTTT
abundance: -
d_gene: TRBD1
len: 13
v_gene: TRBV27
j_gene: TRBJ1-1

CDR3aa: CASSEYIGREQFF
CDR3nt: TGTGCCAGCAGTGAATATATCGGGAGGGAGCAGTTCTTC
abundance: -
d_gene: TRBD2
len: 13
v_gene: TRBV25-1
j_gene: TRBJ2-1

CDR3aa: CASSQEGGVAGRNEQFF
CDR3nt: TGCGCCAGCAGCCAAGAGGGTGGGGTAGCGGGAAGGAATGAGCAGTTCTTC
abundance: -
d_gene: TRBD2
len: 17
v_gene: TRBV4-1
j_gene: TRBJ2-1

CDR3aa: CASSFPGILPQHF
CDR3nt: TGTGCCAGCAGTTTCCCAGGGATTTTGCCCCAGCATTTT
abundance: -
d_gene: -
len: 13
v_gene: TRBV28
j_gene: TRBJ1-5

CDR3aa: CASSVRVNTEAFF
CDR3nt: TGTGCCAGCAGCGTTCGGGTTAACACTGAAGCTTTCTTT
abundance: -
d_gene: -
len: 13
v_gene: TRBV9
j_gene: TRBJ1-1

CDR3aa: CASSLAGVLNEQFF
CDR3nt: TGCGCCAGCAGCTTGGCCGGCGTTCTTAATGAGCAGTTCTTC
abundance: -
d_gene: -
len: 14
v_gene: TRBV5-1
j_gene: TRBJ2-1

CDR3aa: CASITRGTSNQPQHF
CDR3nt: TGTGCCAGCATTACCAGGGGAACGAGCAATCAGCCCCAGCATTTT
abundance: -
d_gene: -
len: 15
v_gene: TRBV28
j_gene: TRBJ1-5

CDR3aa: CASSLVGPDIQYF
CDR3nt: TGTGCCAGCAGTTTGGTAGGGCCGGACATTCAGTACTTC
abundance: -
d_gene: -
len: 13
v_gene: TRBV28
j_gene: TRBJ2-4

CDR3aa: CASSEIGGGQGASEQYF
CDR3nt: TGTGCCAGCAGTGAAATTGGAGGGGGACAGGGGGCATCCGAGCAGTACTTC
abundance: -
d_gene: TRBD1
len: 17
v_gene: TRBV6-1
j_gene: TRBJ2-7

CDR3aa: CASSFGMGETQYF
CDR3nt: TGTGCCAGCAGCTTCGGGATGGGAGAGACCCAGTACTTC
abundance: -
d_gene: -
len: 13
v_gene: TRBV7-9
j_gene: TRBJ2-5

CDR3aa: CASSLLAGVEETQYF
CDR3nt: TGCGCCAGCAGCTTACTAGCGGGAGTGGAAGAGACCCAGTACTTC
abundance: -
d_gene: TRBD2
len: 15
v_gene: TRBV5-1
j_gene: TRBJ2-5

CDR3aa: CASSSGQGVANVLTF
CDR3nt: TGTGCCAGCAGCTCAGGACAGGGGGTCGCCAACGTCCTGACTTTC
abundance: -
d_gene: TRBD1
len: 15
v_gene: TRBV6-5
j_gene: TRBJ2-6

CDR3aa: CASSAPGGLSNEQFF
CDR3nt: TGTGCCAGCAGCGCCCCGGGAGGCCTATCCAATGAGCAGTTCTTC
abundance: -
d_gene: TRBD2
len: 15
v_gene: TRBV9
j_gene: TRBJ2-1

CDR3aa: CAWTKGGFYGYTF
CDR3nt: TGTGCCTGGACTAAGGGGGGCTTCTATGGCTACACCTTC
abundance: -
d_gene: -
len: 13
v_gene: TRBV30
j_gene: TRBJ1-2

CDR3aa: CASSYEREETQYF
CDR3nt: TGTGCCAGCAGTTACGAGCGGGAAGAGACCCAGTACTTC
abundance: -
d_gene: -
len: 13
v_gene: TRBV6-6
j_gene: TRBJ2-5

CDR3aa: CSGLGDHGYTF
CDR3nt: TGCAGCGGTCTGGGGGATCATGGCTACACCTTC
abundance: -
d_gene: -
len: 11
v_gene: TRBV29-1
j_gene: TRBJ1-2

CDR3aa: CASSLGESSTYEQYF
CDR3nt: TGCGCCAGCAGCTTGGGAGAAAGCTCTACCTACGAGCAGTACTTC
abundance: -
d_gene: -
len: 15
v_gene: TRBV5-1
j_gene: TRBJ2-7

CDR3aa: CASSPLQREGHEQYF
CDR3nt: TGTGCCAGCTCACCACTCCAACGGGAGGGCCACGAGCAGTACTTC
abundance: -
d_gene: TRBD2
len: 15
v_gene: TRBV18
j_gene: TRBJ2-7

CDR3aa: CASSYLTGRVGETQYF
CDR3nt: TGTGCCAGCAGCTACCTAACAGGACGTGTAGGCGAGACCCAGTACTTC
abundance: -
d_gene: -
len: 16
v_gene: TRBV11-2
j_gene: TRBJ2-5